Presented here are 8 T cell receptor beta chains from one specimen sequenced in a study of response to subunit inactivated influenza vaccine. TCRdb re-called the RT-PCR reads with MiXCR, one entry per CDR3 protein. Of about 520,000 distinct CDR3 sequences in the sample, approximately 7.3% were seen once. The input for sequencing was PBMCs from blood, taken roughly 24 months after vaccination. Receptors originate from a man between 50 and 69 years old who received an inactivated influenza vaccine.

This clonotype was recorded many times. The chain recombines TRBV2 with TRBJ1-5, with D unresolved. The CDR3 totals 13 residues. The ends were cut back, 4 bases at V and 0 bases at J, with 4 bases in the middle. Germline V gives CDR1 SNHLY, CDR2 FYNNEI. The DNA for the CDR3 is TGTGCCAGCAGTGTGGATAGCAATCAGCCCCAGCATTTT. It yields the protein CASSVDSNQPQHF.

In its sample, this clonotype was seen many times. The gene calls are TRBV6-5 and TRBJ1-2; D not resolved. V shed 0 bases and J shed 8 bases, with 10 bases lying between them. Looked up from germline, CDR1 is MNHEY and CDR2 is SVGAGI. CDR3 size: 13 residues. CDR3 protein: CASSYSAWKGYTF. The CDR3 nucleotides are TGTGCCAGCAGTTACTCCGCGTGGAAAGGCTACACCTTC.

The J gene is TRBJ2-2, the V gene TRBV6-1; a weak D match, TRBD1 (7 bases). Trimming pared 7 bases from V and 4 bases from J, leaving 16 bases between. Germline V lookup: CDR1 MNHNS, CDR2 SASEGT. The CDR3 is 15 amino acids. Here the CDR3 DNA reads TGTGCCAGCACTCCGCGGCAGGGGGGCACCGGGGAGCTGTTTTTT. This codes for CASTPRQGGTGELFF.

This clonotype was picked up many times. The gene calls are TRBV2 and TRBJ1-4; D ambiguous. CDR1 is SNHLY and CDR2 is FYNNEI in the germline V gene. CDR3 length: 14 residues. V lost 6 bases and J lost 8, with 16 bases in between. The DNA for the CDR3 is TGTGCCAGCAGGTCGGAGATGTCCGACGAAAAACTGTTTTTT. Translation gives CASRSEMSDEKLFF. Full variable domain (outside the CDR3, taken from reference TRBV2 and TRBJ1-4): EPEVTQTPSHQVTQMGQEVILRCVPISNHLYFYWYRQILGQKVEFLVSFYNNEISEKSEIFDDQFSVERPDGSNFTLKIRSTKLEDSAMYFCASRSEMSDEKLFFGSGTQLSVL.

The chain carries TRBV7-9 and TRBJ2-1; 14 nucleotides match TRBD2. After removal of 4 bases from V and 14 bases from J, the junction contained 4 bases not matched to a gene. The germline CDR1 and CDR2 sequences are SEHNR and FQNEAQ (reference sequence). This CDR3 region has 13 residues. The DNA of the CDR3 is TGTGCCAGCAGCTCCGGGACTAGCGGGAGAGAGTTCTTC. Protein sequence: CASSSGTSGREFF.

This clonotype was recorded many times. This rearrangement joins TRBV28 to TRBJ2-1; D is undetermined. V dropped 3 bases and J dropped 5 bases, with 8 bases sitting between them. Germline values: CDR1 MDHEN, CDR2 SYDVKM. CDR3 length: 13 amino acids. CDR3 in amino acids: CASSFLAHNEQFF. The CDR3 region has the DNA TGTGCCAGCAGTTTCCTCGCCCACAATGAGCAGTTCTTC.

This clonotype was seen more than once but under ten times. The V gene is TRBV11-2, the J gene TRBJ2-5; D may be TRBD1 or TRBD2 (5 bases each). Trimming removed 5 bases at V and 2 bases at J, with 15 bases between. CDR1 and CDR2 (germline): SGHAT, FQNNGV. This CDR3 comprises 15 residues. CDR3 DNA sequence: TGTGCCAGCAGCCACCCCGGGGCACTACAAGAGACCCAGTACTTC. Its translation: CASSHPGALQETQYF.

Only a few counts were recorded for this clonotype. The chain links TRBV3-1 to TRBJ2-1, with a tentative D call TRBD2 (6 bases). This CDR3 spans 17 amino acids. V dropped 4 bases and J dropped 5 bases, with 21 bases sitting between them. CDR1 is LGHDT, CDR2 YNNKEL, per germline (reference sequence). For the CDR3, the DNA is TGTGCCAGCAGCCCATACGGGACTCAAATAAACAACAATGAGCAGTTCTTC. Its protein product is CASSPYGTQINNNEQFF.